These 14 T cell receptor beta chains came from one sample sequenced in a study of T cell responses to AZD1222 COVID-19 vaccine. Sequencing was performed with immunoSEQ multiplex PCR; in TCRdb, only in-frame clones are kept and a portion is missing. The sample lists 60,000 to 75,000 clones, about three quarters occurring once. Sequenced material: peripheral blood, taken 28 days after the second AZD1222 dose. Every receptor here comes from an adult who received the AZD1222 COVID-19 vaccine.

The chain recombines TRBV12-3 or TRBV12-4 with TRBJ1-6; D gene uncertain. V lost 3 bases and J lost 7, with 7 bases in between. The CDR3 totals 13 residues. DNA of the CDR3: TGTGCCAGCAGTTTGGTAGGGAATTCACCCCTCCACTTT. It translates to CASSLVGNSPLHF.

The CDR3 DNA sequence: TGTGCCAGCAGCTATCGGGGGAGCACAGATACGCAGTATTTT. This sequence encodes CASSYRGSTDTQYF. The genes are TRBV5-8 and TRBJ2-3, with D maybe TRBD2 (6 bases). V was pared by 3 bases and J by 0 bases, with 8 bases between. The CDR3 loop spans 14 amino acids. The germline V gene encodes CDR1 SGHTS and CDR2 YDEGEE.

The chain employs TRBV2 and TRBJ2-3; 7 bases map to TRBD1. The V and J ends lost 11 bases and 6 bases, in that order; junction bases with no gene match: 5. This CDR3 is built from 11 residues. Germline V gene lookup returns CDR1 SNHLY and CDR2 FYNNEI. CDR3 coding DNA: TGTGCCGTCCCCAGGGGGGATACGCAGTATTTT. Translating gives CAVPRGDTQYF.

The rearrangement uses TRBV6-6 and TRBJ2-5; 10 bases match TRBD2. V gave up 5 bases and J gave up 5 bases; unmatched junction bases: 17. Germline V gives CDR1 MNHNY, CDR2 SVGAGI (reference sequence). The CDR3 sequence is 18 residues long. The CDR3 sequence is CASSPPVIGSGGPETQYF. The CDR3 region has the DNA TGTGCCAGCAGTCCTCCAGTCATAGGTAGCGGGGGGCCGGAGACCCAGTACTTC.

The chain links TRBV27 to TRBJ1-6; D gene ambiguous. The ends were cut back, 6 bases at V and 6 bases at J, with 18 bases in the middle. The CDR3 sequence is 16 residues long. Germline CDR1 MNHEY, CDR2 SMNVEV (reference sequence). CDR3 nucleotides: TGTGCCAGCAGCCCAATTTATGTGTACGGTAATTCACCCCTCCACTTT. It encodes CASSPIYVYGNSPLHF.

This chain uses TRBV5-1 with TRBJ1-6, with D unclear. V was trimmed by 0 bases and J by 7 bases, leaving 8 bases between them. Germline V gene lookup returns CDR1 SGHRS and CDR2 YFSETQ. The CDR3 has 14 amino acids. Written as DNA, the CDR3 is TGCGCCAGCAGCTTGGAGGGTCGGAATTCACCCCTCCACTTT. Translated, it gives CASSLEGRNSPLHF.

The J gene is TRBJ2-5, the V gene TRBV7-9; TRBD1 aligns across 7 bases. Germline V gene sequence: CDR1 SEHNR, CDR2 FQNEAQ (reference sequence). V lost 1 base and J lost 8; bases outside the gene matches: 10. CDR3 length equals 15 residues. CDR3 DNA sequence: TGTGCCAGCAGCTTAGGGGACAGAGATTTGGAAACCCAGTACTTC. It encodes CASSLGDRDLETQYF. The variable domain in full, with the rest retrieved from reference TRBV7-9 and TRBJ2-5, is DTGVSQNPRHKITKRGQNVTFRCDPISEHNRLYWYRQTLGQGPEFLTYFQNEAQLEKSRLLSDRFSAERPKGSFSTLEIQRTEQGDSAMYLCASSLGDRDLETQYFGPGTRLLVL.

The chain links TRBV2 to TRBJ1-5; 7 nucleotides agree with TRBD1. Germline CDR1 and CDR2: SNHLY and FYNNEI. The V segment lost 5 bases and the J segment 5 bases; nucleotides outside the gene matches: 9. CDR3 length: 15 residues. Here the CDR3 DNA reads TGTGCCAGCAGTTTAGGGACAGCCCGAGATCAGCCCCAGCATTTT. Translation gives CASSLGTARDQPQHF.

The V call is TRBV27, the J call TRBJ2-3; D not resolved. CDR1 and CDR2 from the germline V gene are MNHEY and SMNVEV (reference sequence). This CDR3 has 13 residues. With 5 bases removed from V and 1 base from J, the gap between germline ends came to 7 bases. The CDR3 reads CASSGGGTDTQYF. The DNA for the CDR3 is TGTGCCAGCAGTGGTGGGGGCACAGATACGCAGTATTTT.

The chain recombines TRBV7-2 with TRBJ1-1; TRBD1 matches 8 bases. V lost 2 bases to trimming and J lost 3 bases; unmatched junction nucleotides: 5. Germline CDR1 is SGHTA and CDR2 is FQGNSA. CDR3 length: 15 residues. The CDR3 DNA is TGTGCCAGCAGCTTAACTACAGGGGGGGACACTGAAGCTTTCTTT. This sequence encodes CASSLTTGGDTEAFF.

The chain carries TRBV28 and TRBJ1-4; 8 bases are shared with TRBD1. Trimming removed 6 bases from V and 7 bases from J; junction bases left unmatched: 7. This CDR3 contains 14 residues. From germline, CDR1 is MDHEN and CDR2 SYDVKM. Here the CDR3 reads CASSRQGLLEKLFF. The CDR3 DNA sequence: TGTGCCAGCAGCCGACAGGGGTTACTTGAAAAACTGTTTTTT.

This clone was counted between two and nine times. The chain recombines TRBV6-1 with TRBJ1-5; TRBD1 is a possible D gene (5 bases). Germline V lookup: CDR1 MNHNS, CDR2 SASEGT. The V end lost 0 bases, the J end lost 3 bases, and 15 bases lay between the germline ends. This CDR3 has 17 amino acids. DNA of the CDR3: TGTGCCAGCAGTGAAGCTTTTTCCGGGGCCAACAATCAGCCCCAGCATTTT. This gives the protein CASSEAFSGANNQPQHF.

This clone turned up a few times. The chain uses TRBV27 and TRBJ2-7; D is perhaps TRBD2 (5 bases). Trimming cost V 2 bases and J 4 bases, with 9 bases left between them. This CDR3 region has 13 residues. Germline lookup yields CDR1 MNHEY and CDR2 SMNVEV (reference sequence). CDR3 DNA: TGTGCCAGCAGTTTAGAGACGGGGTACGAGCAGTACTTC. Its protein is CASSLETGYEQYF.

The chain's CDR3 is CASSPPGPMETQYF. CDR3 DNA: TGTGCCAGCAGCCCCCCCGGGCCAATGGAGACCCAGTACTTC. V and J are TRBV16 and TRBJ2-5; D is unresolved. CDR1 and CDR2 from the germline V gene are KGHSY and FQNENV. Deletions cut 4 bases from V and 5 bases from J, with 14 bases between. The CDR3 has 14 residues.